The text below deals with one T cell receptor (beta chain). According to the study, genomic DNA was the template for TCR beta VDJ and CDR3 profiling. TCRdb itself ran the reads through MiXCR, one entry per CDR3 protein. The sample holds about 210,000 distinct CDR3 sequences, under 65% seen once. The data were taken from a study of CD8+CD57+ T cells in acquired aplastic anemia. Overall study: DNA recovered from sorted CD4+ and CD8+ cells had a mean of 3.2 ug.

The length of the CDR3 is 13 residues. The V gene end was trimmed by 10 bases and the J gene end by 5 bases; junction bases not matched to a gene: 9. Germline assignment: CDR1 LNHDA and CDR2 SQIVND (reference sequence). The chain couples TRBV19 to TRBJ2-5, with 8 nucleotides matching TRBD1. The receptor's source is a human donor in good health. The sequenced sample consisted of sorted CD4+, CD8+, or CD8+CD57+ T cells (not recorded which) from PBMCs. The DNA for the CDR3 is TGTGCCACCAACGGACAGGGCGGGGAGACCCAGTACTTC. Residues: CATNGQGGETQYF.